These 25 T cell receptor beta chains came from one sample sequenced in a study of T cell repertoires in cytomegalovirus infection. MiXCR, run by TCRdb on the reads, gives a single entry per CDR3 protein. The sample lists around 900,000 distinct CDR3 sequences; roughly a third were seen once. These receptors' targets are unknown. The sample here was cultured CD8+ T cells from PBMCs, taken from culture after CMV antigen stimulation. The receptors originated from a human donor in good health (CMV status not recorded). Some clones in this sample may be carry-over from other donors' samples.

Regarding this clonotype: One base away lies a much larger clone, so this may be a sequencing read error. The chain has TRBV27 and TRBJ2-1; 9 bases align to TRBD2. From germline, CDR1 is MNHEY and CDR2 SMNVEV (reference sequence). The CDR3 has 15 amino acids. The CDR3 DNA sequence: TGTACCAGCAGTTTGGGACTAGCTTTCTACAATGAGCAGTTCTTC. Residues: CTSSLGLAFYNEQFF.

The CDR3 here is CASSHPGGFSNQPQHF. The CDR3 region has the DNA TGTGCCAGCAGCCATCCAGGGGGCTTTAGCAATCAGCCCCAGCATTTT. The chain links TRBV7-2 to TRBJ1-5; 8 bases map to TRBD1. The CDR3 has 16 amino acids. Germline values: CDR1 SGHTA, CDR2 FQGNSA. V trimming: 5 bases; J trimming: 0 bases; junction bases outside the gene matches: 6.

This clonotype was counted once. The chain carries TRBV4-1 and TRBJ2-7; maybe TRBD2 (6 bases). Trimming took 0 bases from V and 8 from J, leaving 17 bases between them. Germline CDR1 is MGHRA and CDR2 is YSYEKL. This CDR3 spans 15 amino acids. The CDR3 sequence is CASSQDSLGGYKQYV. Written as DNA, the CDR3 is TGCGCCAGCAGCCAAGACAGTCTCGGGGGTTACAAGCAGTACGTC.

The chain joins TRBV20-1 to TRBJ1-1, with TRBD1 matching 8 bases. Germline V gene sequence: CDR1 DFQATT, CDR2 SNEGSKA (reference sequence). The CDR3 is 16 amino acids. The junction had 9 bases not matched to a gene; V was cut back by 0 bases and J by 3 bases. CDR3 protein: CSARDTGAGGYTEAFF. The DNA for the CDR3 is TGCAGTGCTAGAGATACGGGGGCAGGGGGCTACACTGAAGCTTTCTTT.

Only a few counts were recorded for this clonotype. The CDR3 nucleotides read TGCAGTGCTACTCCTGAGGACAGGGGAACAGATACGCAGTATTTT. This gives the protein CSATPEDRGTDTQYF. This chain uses TRBV20-1 with TRBJ2-3; 9 nucleotides line up with TRBD1. J gave up 3 bases and V 4 bases, and 8 bases lay outside the gene matches. In germline, CDR1 is DFQATT, CDR2 SNEGSKA (reference sequence). This CDR3 has 15 amino acids.

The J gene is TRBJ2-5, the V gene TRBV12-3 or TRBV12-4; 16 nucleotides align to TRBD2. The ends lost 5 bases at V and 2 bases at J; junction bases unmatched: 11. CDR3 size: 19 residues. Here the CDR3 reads CASSPGLAGGADGQETQYF. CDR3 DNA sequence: TGTGCCAGCAGTCCGGGACTAGCGGGGGGGGCGGACGGTCAAGAGACCCAGTACTTC.

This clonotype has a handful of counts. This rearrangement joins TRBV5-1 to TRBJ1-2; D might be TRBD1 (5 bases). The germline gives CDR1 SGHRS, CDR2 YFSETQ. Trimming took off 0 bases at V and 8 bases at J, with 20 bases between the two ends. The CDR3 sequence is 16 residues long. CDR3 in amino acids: CASSLERTGLGGGYTF. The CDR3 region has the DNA TGCGCCAGCAGCTTGGAAAGGACGGGACTCGGAGGAGGCTACACCTTC.

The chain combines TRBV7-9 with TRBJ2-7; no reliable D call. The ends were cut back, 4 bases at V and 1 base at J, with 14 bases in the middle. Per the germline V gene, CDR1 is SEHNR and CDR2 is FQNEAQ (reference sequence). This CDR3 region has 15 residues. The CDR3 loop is CASSSLASQSYEQYF. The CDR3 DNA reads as TGTGCCAGCAGCTCTTTGGCCAGTCAATCCTACGAGCAGTACTTC.

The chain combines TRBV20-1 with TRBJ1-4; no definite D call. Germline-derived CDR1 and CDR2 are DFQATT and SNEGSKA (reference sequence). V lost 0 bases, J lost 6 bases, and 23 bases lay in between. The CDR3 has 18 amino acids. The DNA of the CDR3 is TGCAGTGCTAGAGATCCGGCGCCCAGCCCCCTTACTTATGAAAAACTGTTTTTT. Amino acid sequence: CSARDPAPSPLTYEKLFF.

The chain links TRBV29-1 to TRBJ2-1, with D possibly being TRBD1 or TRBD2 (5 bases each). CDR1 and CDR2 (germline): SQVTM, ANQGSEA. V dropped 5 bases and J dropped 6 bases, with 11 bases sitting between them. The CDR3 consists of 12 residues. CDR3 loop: CSVRWGSNEQFF. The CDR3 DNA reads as TGCAGCGTTCGTTGGGGGAGCAATGAGCAGTTCTTC.

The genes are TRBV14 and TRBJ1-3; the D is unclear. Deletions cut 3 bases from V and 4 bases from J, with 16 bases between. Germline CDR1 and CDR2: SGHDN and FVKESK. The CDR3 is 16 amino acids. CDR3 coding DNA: TGTGCCAGCAGCCACTTAACTTGGGAGAACGGAAACACCATATATTTT. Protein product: CASSHLTWENGNTIYF.

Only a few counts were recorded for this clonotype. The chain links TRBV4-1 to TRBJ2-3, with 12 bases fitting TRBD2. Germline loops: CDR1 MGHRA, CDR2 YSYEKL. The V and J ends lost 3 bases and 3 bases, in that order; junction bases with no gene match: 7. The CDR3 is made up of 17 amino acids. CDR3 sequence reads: CASSQETSGGRTDTQYF. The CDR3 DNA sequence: TGCGCCAGCAGCCAGGAAACTAGCGGGGGGCGAACAGATACGCAGTATTTT.

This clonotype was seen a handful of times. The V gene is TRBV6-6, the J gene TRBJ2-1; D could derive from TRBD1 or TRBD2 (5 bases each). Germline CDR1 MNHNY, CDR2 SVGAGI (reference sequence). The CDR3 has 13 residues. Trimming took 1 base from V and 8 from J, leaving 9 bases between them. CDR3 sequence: CASSYFRDDEQFF. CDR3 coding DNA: TGTGCCAGCAGTTACTTTCGGGACGATGAGCAGTTCTTC.

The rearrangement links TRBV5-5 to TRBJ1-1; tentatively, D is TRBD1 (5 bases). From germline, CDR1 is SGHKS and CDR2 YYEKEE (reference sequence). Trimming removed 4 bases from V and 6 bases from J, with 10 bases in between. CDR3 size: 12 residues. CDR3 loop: CASSVDTPEAFF. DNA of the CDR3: TGTGCCAGCAGCGTGGACACCCCTGAAGCTTTCTTT.

CDR3 DNA: TGTGCCAGCAGTACCCACAGGGAGGTCTACAATGAGCAGTTCTTC. It yields the protein CASSTHREVYNEQFF. The chain recombines TRBV7-9 with TRBJ2-1, with D perhaps matching TRBD1 or TRBD2 (6 bases each). The CDR3 runs 15 residues. The V gene's germline CDR1 is SEHNR and CDR2 FQNEAQ (reference sequence). Trimming removed 6 bases at V and 3 bases at J, with 15 bases between.

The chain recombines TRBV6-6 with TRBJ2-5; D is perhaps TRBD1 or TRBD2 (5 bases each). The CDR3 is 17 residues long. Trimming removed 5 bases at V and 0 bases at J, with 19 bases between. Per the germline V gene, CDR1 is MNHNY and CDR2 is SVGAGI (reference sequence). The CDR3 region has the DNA TGTGCCAGCAGTACCCCGGGGCAGAAGACCTACCAAGAGACCCAGTACTTC. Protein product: CASSTPGQKTYQETQYF.

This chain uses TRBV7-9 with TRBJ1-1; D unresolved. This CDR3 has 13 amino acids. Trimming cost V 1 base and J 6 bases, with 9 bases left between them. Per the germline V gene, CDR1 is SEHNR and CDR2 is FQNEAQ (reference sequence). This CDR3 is CASSLVELSEAFF. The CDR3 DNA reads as TGTGCCAGCAGCTTAGTTGAACTTTCTGAAGCTTTCTTT.

Here the CDR3 reads CASSLGGTRGYTF. CDR3 bases: TGTGCCAGCAGCTTAGGAGGGACCCGTGGCTACACCTTC. The chain recombines TRBV7-3 with TRBJ1-2, with TRBD1 as a possible D gene (5 bases). The CDR3 is 13 residues long. Looked up from germline, CDR1 is SGHTA and CDR2 is FQGTGA. Trimming left V 2 bases short and J 7 bases short, with 11 bases between.

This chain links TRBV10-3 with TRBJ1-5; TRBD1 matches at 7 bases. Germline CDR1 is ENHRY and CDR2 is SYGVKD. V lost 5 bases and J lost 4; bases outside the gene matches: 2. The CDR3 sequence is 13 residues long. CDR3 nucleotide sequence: TGTGCCATCAGTTCGGACAGGAATCAGCCCCAGCATTTT. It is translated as CAISSDRNQPQHF.

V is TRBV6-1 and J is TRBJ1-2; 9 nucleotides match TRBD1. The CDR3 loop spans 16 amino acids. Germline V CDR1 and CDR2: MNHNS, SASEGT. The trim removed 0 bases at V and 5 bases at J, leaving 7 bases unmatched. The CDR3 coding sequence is TGTGCCAGCAGTGAAGCTGAGACAGGGGGACAGTATGGCTACACCTTC. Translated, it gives CASSEAETGGQYGYTF.

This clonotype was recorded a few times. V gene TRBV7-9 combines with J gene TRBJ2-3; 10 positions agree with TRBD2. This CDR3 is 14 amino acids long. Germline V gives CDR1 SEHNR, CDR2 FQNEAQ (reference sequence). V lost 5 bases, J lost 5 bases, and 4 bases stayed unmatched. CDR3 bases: TGTGCCAGCAGCGCCCTAGCGGGGGTAGATACGCAGTATTTT. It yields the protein CASSALAGVDTQYF.

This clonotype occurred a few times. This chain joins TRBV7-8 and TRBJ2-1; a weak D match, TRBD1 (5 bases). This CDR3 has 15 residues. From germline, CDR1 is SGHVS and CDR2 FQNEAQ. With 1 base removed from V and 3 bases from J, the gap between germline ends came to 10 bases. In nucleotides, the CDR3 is TGTGCCAGCAGCTTAGAGGGGCGGAACTACAATGAGCAGTTCTTC. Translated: CASSLEGRNYNEQFF.

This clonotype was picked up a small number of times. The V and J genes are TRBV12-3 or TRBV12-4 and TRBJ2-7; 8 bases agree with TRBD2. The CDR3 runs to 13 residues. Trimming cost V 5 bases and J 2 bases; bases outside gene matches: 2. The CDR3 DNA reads TGTGCCAGCAGTCACGGGGGGGCCTACGAGCAGTACGTC. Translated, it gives CASSHGGAYEQYV.

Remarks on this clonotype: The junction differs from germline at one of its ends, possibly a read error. The CDR3 DNA follows: TGTACCAGCAGTAGGTTTAAGGGGGCGAAAGGTGAAGCTTTCTTT. This encodes CTSSRFKGAKGEAFF. The chain recombines TRBV6-1 with TRBJ1-1, with TRBD1 identical over 7 bases. From germline, CDR1 is MNHNS and CDR2 SASEGT. The CDR3 is made up of 15 amino acids.

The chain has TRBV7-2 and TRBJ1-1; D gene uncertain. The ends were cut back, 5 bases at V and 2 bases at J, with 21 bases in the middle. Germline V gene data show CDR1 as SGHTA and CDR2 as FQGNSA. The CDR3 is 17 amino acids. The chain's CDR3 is CASSHRVGWAVNTEAFF. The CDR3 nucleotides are TGTGCCAGCAGCCACCGGGTAGGGTGGGCAGTAAACACTGAAGCTTTCTTT. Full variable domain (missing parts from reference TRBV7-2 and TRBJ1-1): GAGVSQSPSNKVTEKGKDVELRCDPISGHTALYWYRQSLGQGLEFLIYFQGNSAPDKSGLPSDRFSAERTGGSVSTLTIQRTQQEDSAVYLCASSHRVGWAVNTEAFFGQGTRLTVV.